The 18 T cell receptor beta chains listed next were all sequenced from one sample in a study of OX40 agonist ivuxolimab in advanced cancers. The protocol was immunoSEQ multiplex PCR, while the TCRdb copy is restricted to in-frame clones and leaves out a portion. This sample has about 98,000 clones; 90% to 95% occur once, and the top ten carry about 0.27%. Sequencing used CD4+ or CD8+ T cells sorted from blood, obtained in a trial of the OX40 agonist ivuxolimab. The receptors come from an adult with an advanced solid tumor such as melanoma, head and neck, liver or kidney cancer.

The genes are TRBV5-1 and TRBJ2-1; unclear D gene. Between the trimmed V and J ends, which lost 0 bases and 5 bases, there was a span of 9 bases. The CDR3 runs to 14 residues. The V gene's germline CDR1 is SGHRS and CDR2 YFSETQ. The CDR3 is CASSLDATNNEQFF. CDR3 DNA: TGCGCCAGCAGCTTGGATGCAACCAACAATGAGCAGTTCTTC.

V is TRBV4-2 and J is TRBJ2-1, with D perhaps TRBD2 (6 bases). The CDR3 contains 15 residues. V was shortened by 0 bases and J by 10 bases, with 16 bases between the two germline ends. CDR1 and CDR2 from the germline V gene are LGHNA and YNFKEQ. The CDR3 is CASSQDRGRTTEQFF. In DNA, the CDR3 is TGTGCCAGCAGCCAAGATCGGGGAAGGACTACCGAGCAGTTCTTC.

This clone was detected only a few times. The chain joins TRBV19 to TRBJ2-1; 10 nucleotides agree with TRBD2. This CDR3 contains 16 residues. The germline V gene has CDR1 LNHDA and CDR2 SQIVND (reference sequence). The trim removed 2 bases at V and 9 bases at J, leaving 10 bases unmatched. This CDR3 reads CASSIWSGRANGEQFF. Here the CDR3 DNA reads TGTGCCAGTAGTATATGGAGCGGGAGGGCCAATGGTGAGCAGTTCTTC.

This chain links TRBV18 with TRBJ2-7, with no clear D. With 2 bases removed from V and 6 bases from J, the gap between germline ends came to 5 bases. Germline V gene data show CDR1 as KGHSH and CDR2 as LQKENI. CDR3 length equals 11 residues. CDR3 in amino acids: CASSPGVEQYF. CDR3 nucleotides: TGTGCCAGCTCACCAGGGGTCGAGCAGTACTTC.

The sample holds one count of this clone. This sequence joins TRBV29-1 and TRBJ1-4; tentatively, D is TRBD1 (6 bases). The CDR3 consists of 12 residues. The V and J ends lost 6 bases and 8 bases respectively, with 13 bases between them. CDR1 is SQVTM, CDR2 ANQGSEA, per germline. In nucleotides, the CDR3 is TGCAGCGTCGATAGCGGACAGGAAAAACTGTTTTTT. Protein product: CSVDSGQEKLFF.

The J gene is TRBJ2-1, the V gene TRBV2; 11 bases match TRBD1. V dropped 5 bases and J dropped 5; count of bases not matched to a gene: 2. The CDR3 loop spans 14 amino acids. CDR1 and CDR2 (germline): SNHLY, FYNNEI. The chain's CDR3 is CASSRDRGDNEQFF. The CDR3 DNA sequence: TGTGCCAGCAGTAGGGACAGGGGGGACAATGAGCAGTTCTTC. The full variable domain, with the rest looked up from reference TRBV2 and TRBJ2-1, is EPEVTQTPSHQVTQMGQEVILRCVPISNHLYFYWYRQILGQKVEFLVSFYNNEISEKSEIFDDQFSVERPDGSNFTLKIRSTKLEDSAMYFCASSRDRGDNEQFFGPGTRLTVL.

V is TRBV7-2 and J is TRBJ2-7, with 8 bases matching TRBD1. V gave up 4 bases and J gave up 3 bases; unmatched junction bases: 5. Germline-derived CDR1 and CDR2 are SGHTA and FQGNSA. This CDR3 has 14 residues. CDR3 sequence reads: CASSSGTGFYEQYF. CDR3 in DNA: TGTGCCAGCAGCTCCGGGACAGGATTCTACGAGCAGTACTTC.

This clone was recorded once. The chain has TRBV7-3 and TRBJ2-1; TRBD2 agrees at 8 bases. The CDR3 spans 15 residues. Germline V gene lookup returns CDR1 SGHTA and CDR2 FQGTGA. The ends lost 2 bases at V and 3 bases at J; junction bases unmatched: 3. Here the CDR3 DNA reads TGTGCCAGCAGCTTACAGGGGACTAGCTACAATGAGCAGTTCTTC. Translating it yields CASSLQGTSYNEQFF.

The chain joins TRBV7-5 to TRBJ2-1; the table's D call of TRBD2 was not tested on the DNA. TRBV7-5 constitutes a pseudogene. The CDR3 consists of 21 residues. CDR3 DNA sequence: TGTGCCAGCAAACATATAAATGATGGAGCGGGAGGGGTCCTTACATTCAATGAGCAGTTCTTC. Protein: CASKHINDGAGGVLTFNEQFF.

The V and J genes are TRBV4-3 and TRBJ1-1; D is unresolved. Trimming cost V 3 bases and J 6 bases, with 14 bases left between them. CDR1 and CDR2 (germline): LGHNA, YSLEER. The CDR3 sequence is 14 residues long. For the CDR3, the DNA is TGCGCCAGCAGCCATACCGACCCCGGGGCTGAAGCTTTCTTT. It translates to CASSHTDPGAEAFF.

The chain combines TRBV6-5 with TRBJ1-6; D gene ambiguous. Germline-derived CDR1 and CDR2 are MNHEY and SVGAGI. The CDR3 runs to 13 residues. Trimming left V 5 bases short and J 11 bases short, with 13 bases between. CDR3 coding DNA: TGTGCCAGCAGTGCAGAGGCAGGTACACCCCTCCACTTT. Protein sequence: CASSAEAGTPLHF.

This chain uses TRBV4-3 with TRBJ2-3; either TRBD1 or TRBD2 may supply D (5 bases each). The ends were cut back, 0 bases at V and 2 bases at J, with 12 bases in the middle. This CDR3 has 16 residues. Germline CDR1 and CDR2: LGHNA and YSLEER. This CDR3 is CASSQDGAGPTDTQYF. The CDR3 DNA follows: TGCGCCAGCAGCCAAGATGGGGCGGGTCCCACAGATACGCAGTATTTT.

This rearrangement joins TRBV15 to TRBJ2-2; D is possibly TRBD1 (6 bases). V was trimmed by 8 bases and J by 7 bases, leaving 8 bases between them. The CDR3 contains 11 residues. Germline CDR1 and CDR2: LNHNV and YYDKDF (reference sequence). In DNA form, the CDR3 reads TGTGCCACCCGACAGGTCGGGGAGCTGTTTTTT. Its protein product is CATRQVGELFF. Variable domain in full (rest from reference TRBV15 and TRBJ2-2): DAMVIQNPRYQVTQFGKPVTLSCSQTLNHNVMYWYQQKSSQAPKLLFHYYDKDFNNEADTPDNFQSRRPNTSFCFLDIRSPGLGDTAMYLCATRQVGELFFGEGSRLTVL.

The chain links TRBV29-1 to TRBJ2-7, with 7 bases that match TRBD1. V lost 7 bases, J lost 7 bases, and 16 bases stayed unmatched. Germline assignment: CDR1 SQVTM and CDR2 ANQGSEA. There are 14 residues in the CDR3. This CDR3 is CSASGGQNLREQYF. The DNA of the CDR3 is TGCAGCGCCAGTGGGGGACAGAATCTGAGGGAGCAGTACTTC.

CDR3 protein: CASSSRDNQPQHF. For the CDR3, the DNA is TGTGCCAGCAGTTCTAGGGACAATCAGCCCCAGCATTTT. The chain employs TRBV6-5 and TRBJ1-5; unclear D gene. The germline CDR1 and CDR2 sequences are MNHEY and SVGAGI. V was cut by 4 bases and J by 3 bases, with 7 bases left in between. The CDR3 consists of 13 residues.

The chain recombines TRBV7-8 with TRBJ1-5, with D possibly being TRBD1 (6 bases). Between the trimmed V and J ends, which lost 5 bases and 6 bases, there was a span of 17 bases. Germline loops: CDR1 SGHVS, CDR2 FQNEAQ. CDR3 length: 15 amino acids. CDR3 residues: CASSPGQYGGQPQHF. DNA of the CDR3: TGTGCCAGCAGCCCTGGACAGTATGGGGGTCAGCCCCAGCATTTT. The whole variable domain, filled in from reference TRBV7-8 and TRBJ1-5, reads GAGVSQSPRYKVAKRGQDVALRCDPISGHVSLFWYQQALGQGPEFLTYFQNEAQLDKSGLPSDRFFAERPEGSVSTLKIQRTQQEDSAVYLCASSPGQYGGQPQHFGDGTRLSIL.

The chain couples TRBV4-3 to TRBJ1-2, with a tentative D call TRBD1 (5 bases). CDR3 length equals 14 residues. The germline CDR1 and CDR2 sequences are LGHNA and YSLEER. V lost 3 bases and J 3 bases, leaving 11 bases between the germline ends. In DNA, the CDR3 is TGCGCCAGCAGCCAGTCAGGGTTGGACTATGGCTACACCTTC. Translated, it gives CASSQSGLDYGYTF.

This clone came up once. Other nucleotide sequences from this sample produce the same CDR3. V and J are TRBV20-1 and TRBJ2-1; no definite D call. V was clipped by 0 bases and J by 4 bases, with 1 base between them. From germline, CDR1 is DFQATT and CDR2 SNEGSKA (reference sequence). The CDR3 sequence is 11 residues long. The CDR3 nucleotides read TGCAGTGCTAGAGATTACAATGAGCAGTTCTTC. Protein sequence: CSARDYNEQFF.